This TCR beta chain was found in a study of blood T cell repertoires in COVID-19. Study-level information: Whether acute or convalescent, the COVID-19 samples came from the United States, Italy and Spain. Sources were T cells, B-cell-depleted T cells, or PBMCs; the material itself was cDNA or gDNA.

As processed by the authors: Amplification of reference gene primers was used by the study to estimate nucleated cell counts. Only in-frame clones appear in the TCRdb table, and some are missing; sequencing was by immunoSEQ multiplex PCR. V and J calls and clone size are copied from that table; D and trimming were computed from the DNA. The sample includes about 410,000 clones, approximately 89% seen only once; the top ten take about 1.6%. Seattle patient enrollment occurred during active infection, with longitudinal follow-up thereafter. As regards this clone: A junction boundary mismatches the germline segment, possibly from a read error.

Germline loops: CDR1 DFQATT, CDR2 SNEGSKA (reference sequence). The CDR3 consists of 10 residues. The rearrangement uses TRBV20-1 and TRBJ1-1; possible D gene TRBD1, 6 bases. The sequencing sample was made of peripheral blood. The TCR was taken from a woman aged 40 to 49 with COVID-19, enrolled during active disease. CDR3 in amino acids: CSARSPQGSF. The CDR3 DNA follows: TGCAGTGCTAGGAGCCCCCAGGGGTCCTTT.